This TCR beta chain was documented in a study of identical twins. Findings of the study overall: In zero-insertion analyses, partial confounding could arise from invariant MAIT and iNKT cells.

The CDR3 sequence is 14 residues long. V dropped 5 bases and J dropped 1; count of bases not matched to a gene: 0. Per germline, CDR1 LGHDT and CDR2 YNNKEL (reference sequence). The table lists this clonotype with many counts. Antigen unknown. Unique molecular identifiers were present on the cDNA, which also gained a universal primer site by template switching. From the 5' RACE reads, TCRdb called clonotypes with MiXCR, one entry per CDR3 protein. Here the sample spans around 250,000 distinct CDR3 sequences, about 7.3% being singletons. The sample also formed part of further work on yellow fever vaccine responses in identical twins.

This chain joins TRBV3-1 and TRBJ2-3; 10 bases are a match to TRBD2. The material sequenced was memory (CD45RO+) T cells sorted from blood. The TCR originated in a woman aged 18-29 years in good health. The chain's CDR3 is CASSGTSGTDTQYF. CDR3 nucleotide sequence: TGTGCCAGCAGCGGGACTAGCGGCACAGATACGCAGTATTTT.